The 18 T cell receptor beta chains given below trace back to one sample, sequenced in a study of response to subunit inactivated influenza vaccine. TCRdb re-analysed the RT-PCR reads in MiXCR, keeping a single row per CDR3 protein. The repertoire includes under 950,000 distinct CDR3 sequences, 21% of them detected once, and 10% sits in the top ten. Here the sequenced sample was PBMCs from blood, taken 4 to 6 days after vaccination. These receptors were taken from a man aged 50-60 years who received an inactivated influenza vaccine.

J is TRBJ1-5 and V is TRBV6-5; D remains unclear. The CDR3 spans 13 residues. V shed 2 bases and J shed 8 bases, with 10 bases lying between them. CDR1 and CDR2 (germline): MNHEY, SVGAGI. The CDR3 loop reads CASSYGRAKPQHF. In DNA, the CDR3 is TGTGCCAGCAGTTACGGGAGGGCTAAGCCCCAGCATTTT.

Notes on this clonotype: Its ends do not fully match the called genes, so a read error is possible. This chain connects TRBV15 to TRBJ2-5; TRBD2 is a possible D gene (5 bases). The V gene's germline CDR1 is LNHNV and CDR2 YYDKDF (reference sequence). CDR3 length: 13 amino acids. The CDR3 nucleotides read TGTGCCACCAGCAGAGATAAGGGAGAGTCCCAGTACTTC. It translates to CATSRDKGESQYF.

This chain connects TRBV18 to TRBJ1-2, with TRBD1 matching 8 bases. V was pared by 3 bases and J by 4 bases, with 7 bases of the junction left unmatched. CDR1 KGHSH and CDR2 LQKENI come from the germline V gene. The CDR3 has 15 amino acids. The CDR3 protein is CASSPGQGLGYGYTF. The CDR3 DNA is TGTGCCAGCTCACCTGGACAGGGACTAGGCTATGGCTACACCTTC.

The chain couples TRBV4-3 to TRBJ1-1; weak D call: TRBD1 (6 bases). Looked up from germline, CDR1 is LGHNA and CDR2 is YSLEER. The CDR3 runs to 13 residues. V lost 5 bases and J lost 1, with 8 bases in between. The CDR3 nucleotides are TGCGCCAGCAGCACCAGGGGGAACACTGAAGCTTTCTTT. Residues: CASSTRGNTEAFF.

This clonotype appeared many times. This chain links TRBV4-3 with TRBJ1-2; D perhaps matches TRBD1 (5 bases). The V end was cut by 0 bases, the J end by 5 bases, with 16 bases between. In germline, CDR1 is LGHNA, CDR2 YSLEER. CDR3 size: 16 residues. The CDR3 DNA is TGCGCCAGCAGCCAAGATCTGCTGGGACTTGGTTATGGCTACACCTTC. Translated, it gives CASSQDLLGLGYGYTF.

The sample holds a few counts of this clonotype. DNA for the CDR3: TGTGCCAGCAGCCCAGGTGGTGGCTACACCTTC. It yields the protein CASSPGGGYTF. The chain carries TRBV6-1 and TRBJ1-2; unclear D gene. V lost 6 bases, J lost 7 bases, and 9 bases lay in between. This CDR3 region has 11 residues. CDR1 is MNHNS, CDR2 SASEGT, per germline.

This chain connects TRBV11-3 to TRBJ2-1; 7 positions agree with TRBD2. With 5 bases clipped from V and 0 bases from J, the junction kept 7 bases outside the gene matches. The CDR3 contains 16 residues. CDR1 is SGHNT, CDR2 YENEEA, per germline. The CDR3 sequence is CASSQQAGSSYNEQFF. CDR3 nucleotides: TGTGCCAGCAGCCAACAAGCGGGGAGCTCCTACAATGAGCAGTTCTTC.

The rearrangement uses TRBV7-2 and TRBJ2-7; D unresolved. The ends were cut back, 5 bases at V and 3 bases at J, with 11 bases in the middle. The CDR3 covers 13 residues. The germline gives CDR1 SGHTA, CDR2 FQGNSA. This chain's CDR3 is CASSPTWDYEQYF. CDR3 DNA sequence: TGTGCCAGCAGCCCAACTTGGGACTACGAGCAGTACTTC.

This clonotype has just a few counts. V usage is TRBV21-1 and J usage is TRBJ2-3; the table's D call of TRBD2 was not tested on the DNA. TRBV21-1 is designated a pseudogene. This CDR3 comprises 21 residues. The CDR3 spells CASSKEVLRLAGVTLTDTQYF. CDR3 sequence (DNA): TGTGCCAGCAGCAAAGAGGTCTTGAGACTAGCGGGGGTTACGCTCACAGATACGCAGTATTTT.

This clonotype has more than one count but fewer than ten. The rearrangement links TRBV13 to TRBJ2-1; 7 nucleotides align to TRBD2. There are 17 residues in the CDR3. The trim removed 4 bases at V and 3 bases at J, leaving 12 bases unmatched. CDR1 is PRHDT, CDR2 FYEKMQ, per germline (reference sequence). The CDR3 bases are TGTGCCAGCAGCTCCCCACCTTCCGGCGGGAGCTACAATGAGCAGTTCTTC. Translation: CASSSPPSGGSYNEQFF.

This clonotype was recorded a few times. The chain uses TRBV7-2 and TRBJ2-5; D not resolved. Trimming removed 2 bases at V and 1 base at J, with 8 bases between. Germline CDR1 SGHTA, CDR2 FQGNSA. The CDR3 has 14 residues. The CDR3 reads CASSLSLIQETQYF. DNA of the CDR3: TGTGCCAGCAGCTTATCACTCATCCAAGAGACCCAGTACTTC.

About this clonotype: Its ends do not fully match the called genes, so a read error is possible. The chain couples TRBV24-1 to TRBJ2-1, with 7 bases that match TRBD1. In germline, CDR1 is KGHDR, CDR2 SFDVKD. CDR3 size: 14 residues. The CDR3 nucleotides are TGTGCCACCAGTGACCCGGGACAGAACAATGAGCAGCTCTTC. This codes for CATSDPGQNNEQLF.

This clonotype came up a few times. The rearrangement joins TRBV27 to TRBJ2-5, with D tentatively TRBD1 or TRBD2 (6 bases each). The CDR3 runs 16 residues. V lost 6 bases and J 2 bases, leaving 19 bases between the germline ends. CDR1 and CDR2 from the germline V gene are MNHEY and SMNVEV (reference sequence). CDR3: CASSSRWGASQETQYF. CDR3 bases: TGTGCCAGCAGCTCTCGGTGGGGGGCAAGTCAAGAGACCCAGTACTTC.

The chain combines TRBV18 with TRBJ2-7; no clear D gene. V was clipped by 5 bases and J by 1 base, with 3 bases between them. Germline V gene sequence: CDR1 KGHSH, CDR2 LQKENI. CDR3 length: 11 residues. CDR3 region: CASSMSYEQYF. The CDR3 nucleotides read TGTGCCAGCTCAATGTCCTACGAGCAGTACTTC.

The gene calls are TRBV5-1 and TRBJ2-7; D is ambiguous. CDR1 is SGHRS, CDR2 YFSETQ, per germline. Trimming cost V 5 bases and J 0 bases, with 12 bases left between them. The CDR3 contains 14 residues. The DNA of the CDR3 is TGCGCCAGCAGATTAGGGCAGGTCTCCTACGAGCAGTACTTC. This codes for CASRLGQVSYEQYF. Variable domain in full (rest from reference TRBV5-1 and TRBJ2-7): KAGVTQTPRYLIKTRGQQVTLSCSPISGHRSVSWYQQTPGQGLQFLFEYFSETQRNKGNFPGRFSGRQFSNSRSEMNVSTLELGDSALYLCASRLGQVSYEQYFGPGTRLTVT.

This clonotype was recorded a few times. CDR3 sequence reads: CASSIKRASGANVLTF. CDR3 in DNA: TGTGCCAGTAGTATCAAGAGGGCCTCTGGGGCCAACGTCCTGACTTTC. The rearrangement uses TRBV19 and TRBJ2-6; D is possibly TRBD2 (5 bases). The V gene's germline CDR1 is LNHDA and CDR2 SQIVND (reference sequence). The CDR3 is 16 amino acids. Trimming took 3 bases from V and 0 from J, leaving 9 bases between them. The entire variable domain, with the rest obtained from reference TRBV19 and TRBJ2-6, is as follows: DGGITQSPKYLFRKEGQNVTLSCEQNLNHDAMYWYRQDPGQGLRLIYYSQIVNDFQKGDIAEGYSVSREKKESFPLTVTSAQKNPTAFYLCASSIKRASGANVLTFGAGSRLTVL.

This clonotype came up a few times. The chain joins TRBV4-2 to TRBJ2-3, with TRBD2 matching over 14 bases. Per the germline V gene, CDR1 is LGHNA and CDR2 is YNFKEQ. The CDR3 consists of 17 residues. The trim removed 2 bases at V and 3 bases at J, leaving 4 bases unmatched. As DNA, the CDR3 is TGTGCCAGCAGCCAAATGACTAGCGGGGGGGCGACAGATACGCAGTATTTT. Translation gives CASSQMTSGGATDTQYF.

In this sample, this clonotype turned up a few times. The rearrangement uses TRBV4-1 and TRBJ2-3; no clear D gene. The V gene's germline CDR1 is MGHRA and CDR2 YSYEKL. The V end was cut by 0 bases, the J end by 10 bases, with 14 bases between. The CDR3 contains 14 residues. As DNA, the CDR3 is TGCGCCAGCAGCCAAGAATACGACGGACGGCCGCAGTATTTT. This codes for CASSQEYDGRPQYF.